This record concerns one T cell receptor (beta chain) sequence. What it binds is unknown. This sample was taken from a study of post-analysis software for immune sequencing data. Study-wide results and caveats: Controls' normalized Chao1 diversity significantly exceeded that of multiple sclerosis patients. About 5 TRBV segments appeared more often in patients than in controls, and TRBV5-6, TRBV5-1 and TRBV20-1 were among these.

Tagging with unique molecular identifiers was a feature of the TCR beta cDNA libraries. Input populations of roughly 1 to 11 million T cells gave rise to hundreds of thousands of cDNA molecules. TCRdb re-analysed the PCR reads in MiXCR, keeping a single row per CDR3 protein. Of 500,000 to 600,000 distinct CDR3 sequences in the sample, roughly 40% were seen once. Germline lookup yields CDR1 DFQATT and CDR2 SNEGSKA (reference sequence). CDR3 length equals 14 residues. V shed 6 bases and J 4 bases; nucleotides not matched to a gene: 10. The sample comprised blood. The TCR comes from a girl aged 5-17 years with multiple sclerosis. The chain carries TRBV20-1 and TRBJ2-7; 9 bases map to TRBD1. The CDR3, as DNA: TGCAGTGCGCCCGCACAGGGGGCCTTTTACGAGCAGTACTTC. It encodes CSAPAQGAFYEQYF.